This entry is about one T cell receptor beta chain. Its antigen is still unknown. Base qualities are missing; no much larger clone stands one base away. The CDR3 measures 12 amino acids from cysteine to phenylalanine. Solely the CDR3 DNA is kept, with 36 bases framed from the first base. V lost 3 bases and J lost 6 bases, and the count of bases not matched to a germline gene is 4. CDR1 DFQATT and CDR2 SNEGSKA were looked up in the germline V gene (reference sequence). RNA was extracted using the RNeasy kit, and roughly 0.5 to 1 ug of the RNA was reverse transcribed with random hexamers. TCR beta CDR3 regions were amplified with the immunoSEQ multiplex PCR assay covering 54 Vbeta and 13 Jbeta segments. PCR amplification bias was corrected using a synthetic template baseline for primer optimization and computational correction. The original pipeline was this. Reads were annotated to V, D and J genes according to IMGT and were analyzed with immunoSEQ Analyzer, with only productive sequences retained. Clonality was calculated as one minus the Shannon entropy normalized by log2 of the number of productive unique sequences. Public and private clones were assessed among the 100 most prevalent clones of each patient and control. Clones were defined as Susac-specific when absent from the healthy and MS cohorts, from approximately 970 published viral clones and from other ImmuneACCESS disease sequences. TCRdb reprocessed the public reads (quality trimming at Q25 with fastp, clone calling with MiXCR) and kept in-frame beta chains. Here each entry gathers all rows of one CDR3 protein and keeps the most common genes and DNA. These V and J calls derive from TCRdb rather than the authors' analysis. The table for this sample lists roughly 180,000 distinct CDR3 sequences; roughly 94% of them were counted only once. More than 0.1% of the sample rests with the top ten.

Peripheral blood CD8+ and CD4+ T cells from healthy donors, Susac syndrome patients and multiple sclerosis patients were profiled using high-throughput TCR beta sequencing. Healthy donors were included as age- and sex-matched controls. Bulk CD8+ and CD4+ T cells were purified by magnetic negative isolation, whereas CD8+ TEMRA cells were enriched by FACS. Blood was drawn into EDTA tubes, processed within 24 hours, and PBMCs were isolated by density gradient centrifugation. PBMCs intended for TCR sequencing were cryopreserved in liquid nitrogen and thawed later in a water bath at 37 degrees C. A purity of at least 90% was achieved for sorted or isolated CD4+, CD8+ and CD8+ TEMRA cells. This sample was taken from a study of CD8 T cells in Susac syndrome (dated by TCRdb to about 2019). In the study overall: Whether CD8+ T cell activation and differentiation in Susac syndrome was antigen driven was tested using repertoire sequencing.

Results the study describes overall, beyond this receptor: The TCR sequencing and HLA analysis was acknowledged to have included a relatively small number of individuals.

The sequence joins TRBV20-1 to TRBJ1-2, with 7 bases matching TRBD1. The sample taken for sequencing was CD4+ T cells from PBMCs. The sequence derives from a human donor in good health. The DNA sequence follows: TGCAGTGCTAGCCACAGGGGACATGGCTACACCTTC. The resulting protein is CSASHRGHGYTF.